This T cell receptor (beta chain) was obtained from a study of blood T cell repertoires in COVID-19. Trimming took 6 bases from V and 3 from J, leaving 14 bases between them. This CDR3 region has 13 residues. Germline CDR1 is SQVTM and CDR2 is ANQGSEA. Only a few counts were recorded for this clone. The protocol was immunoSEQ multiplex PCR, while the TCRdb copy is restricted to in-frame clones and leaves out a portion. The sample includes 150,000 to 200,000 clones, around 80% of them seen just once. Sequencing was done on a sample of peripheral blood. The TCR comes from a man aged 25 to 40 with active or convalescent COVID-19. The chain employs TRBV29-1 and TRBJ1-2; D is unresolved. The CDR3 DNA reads TGCAGCGTGGCGGCGGGAGGAGACTATGGCTACACCTTC. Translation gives CSVAAGGDYGYTF.